Following are 22 T cell receptor beta chains from one sample sequenced in a study of blood T cells in healthy people across ages. The second PCR ran about 7 to 12 cycles with a sample-barcoded 5' primer and J-beta primers. TCRdb recomputed calls from the 5' RACE reads with MiXCR, one row per CDR3 protein. The sample includes around 710,000 distinct CDR3 sequences, 40% to 45% seen only once; the top ten take roughly 19%. Sequencing used blood. The receptor source for this set is an older woman in good health.

This clonotype was seen repeatedly, ten times or more. The V call is TRBV11-1, the J call TRBJ2-6; perhaps TRBD1 as D (6 bases). Trimming took 1 base from V and 2 from J, leaving 9 bases between them. The CDR3 is 16 residues long. Germline V gene data show CDR1 as SGHAT and CDR2 as FQDESV (reference sequence). CDR3 loop: CASSLETGPGANVLTF. As DNA, the CDR3 is TGTGCCAGCAGCTTAGAGACAGGCCCTGGGGCCAACGTCCTGACTTTC. The variable domain in full, completed from reference TRBV11-1 and TRBJ2-6, reads EAEVAQSPRYKITEKSQAVAFWCDPISGHATLYWYRQILGQGPELLVQFQDESVVDDSQLPKDRFSAERLKGVDSTLKIQPAELGDSAMYLCASSLETGPGANVLTFGAGSRLTVL.

About this clonotype: An end of the junction differs from the germline gene, which may be a read error. The V call is TRBV4-2, the J call TRBJ2-1, with no clear D. CDR1 is LGHNA and CDR2 is YNFKEQ in the germline V gene. This CDR3 spans 16 amino acids. The CDR3 sequence: CASSPPSGSSDNEQFF. The DNA for the CDR3 is TGTGCCAGCAGCCCGCCCTCTGGAAGCTCCGACAATGAGCAGTTCTTC.

Notes on this clonotype: This may be a read error, as it is one base from a much larger clone. This chain joins TRBV7-2 and TRBJ2-3, with D possibly TRBD2 on 6 matching bases. CDR1 and CDR2 (germline): SGHTA, FQGNSA. This CDR3 contains 14 residues. Trimming pared 5 bases from V and 6 bases from J, leaving 15 bases between. The CDR3 loop reads CASSVVWTTDTQYF. The CDR3 DNA follows: TGTGCCAGCAGCGTAGTGTGGACTACCGATACGCAGTATTTT. Drawing the rest from reference TRBV7-2 and TRBJ2-3, the complete variable domain is GAGVSQSPSNKVTEKGKDVELRCDPISGHTALYWYRQSLGQGLEFLIYFQGNSAPDKSGLPSDRFSAERTGGSVSTLTIQRTQQEDSAVYLCASSVVWTTDTQYFGPGTRLTVL.

The V and J genes are TRBV20-1 and TRBJ2-5; the D gene is possibly TRBD1 (5 bases). Germline loops: CDR1 DFQATT, CDR2 SNEGSKA (reference sequence). V lost 5 bases and J lost 0, with 7 bases in between. CDR3 length equals 12 residues. The CDR3 protein is CSAADNQETQYF. The CDR3 nucleotides read TGCAGTGCTGCGGACAACCAAGAGACCCAGTACTTC.

This clonotype showed up just a few times. V and J are TRBV4-2 and TRBJ2-3, with TRBD2 matching over 12 bases. The CDR3 sequence is 17 residues long. Germline V CDR1 and CDR2: LGHNA, YNFKEQ. The V and J ends lost 3 bases and 2 bases, in that order; junction bases with no gene match: 6. The CDR3 sequence is CASSHDLAGGPTDTQYF. The CDR3 nucleotides read TGTGCCAGCAGCCACGACCTAGCGGGGGGGCCCACAGATACGCAGTATTTT.

This rearrangement joins TRBV3-1 to TRBJ2-7, with TRBD1 matching over 8 bases. Germline-derived CDR1 and CDR2 are LGHDT and YNNKEL (reference sequence). The V segment lost 1 base and the J segment 0 bases; nucleotides outside the gene matches: 5. The CDR3 covers 16 residues. The CDR3 loop reads CASSQGDRQLSYEQYF. The DNA of the CDR3 is TGTGCCAGCAGCCAAGGGGACAGGCAACTCTCCTACGAGCAGTACTTC.

As concerns this clonotype: One end of the junction varies from germline; a read error may be responsible. The V gene is TRBV10-3, the J gene TRBJ1-4; 8 bases align to TRBD1. In germline, CDR1 is ENHRY, CDR2 SYGVKD. The CDR3 is 16 residues long. CDR3 coding DNA: TGTGCCATCAGTGCCACAGGGGGGCACGTTAATGGAAAACTGTTTTTT. It encodes CAISATGGHVNGKLFF.

This CDR3 reads CASSPSGQGYGTQYF. The CDR3 nucleotides are TGTGCCAGCAGTCCGTCGGGACAGGGGTATGGGACCCAGTACTTC. The V and J genes are TRBV28 and TRBJ2-5; 10 bases are shared with TRBD1. Unmatched junction bases numbered 10, after V lost 5 bases and J lost 7 bases. This CDR3 spans 15 amino acids. Germline V gene sequence: CDR1 MDHEN, CDR2 SYDVKM.

The chain has TRBV12-3 or TRBV12-4 and TRBJ1-5, with a possible D match to TRBD1 (5 bases). There are 15 residues in the CDR3. V lost 1 base to trimming and J lost 1 base, with 8 bases between them. The chain's CDR3 is CASSLGGRSNQPQHF. The CDR3 coding sequence is TGTGCCAGCAGTTTAGGGGGACGAAGCAATCAGCCCCAGCATTTT.

This clonotype was seen many times. The chain uses TRBV2 and TRBJ2-5; TRBD2 agrees at 8 bases. Germline values: CDR1 SNHLY, CDR2 FYNNEI. The CDR3 is 16 amino acids. J lost 5 bases, V lost 6 bases, and 14 bases had no gene match. CDR3 in DNA: TGTGCCAGCAGCACCTCGGGACTAGTTGGAAGGGAGACCCAGTACTTC. Its translation is CASSTSGLVGRETQYF. Drawing the rest from reference TRBV2 and TRBJ2-5, the complete variable domain is EPEVTQTPSHQVTQMGQEVILRCVPISNHLYFYWYRQILGQKVEFLVSFYNNEISEKSEIFDDQFSVERPDGSNFTLKIRSTKLEDSAMYFCASSTSGLVGRETQYFGPGTRLLVL.

There are many counts of this clonotype. This chain connects TRBV20-1 to TRBJ1-5, with 7 bases fitting TRBD1. Germline CDR1 is DFQATT and CDR2 is SNEGSKA (reference sequence). The CDR3 length is 14 residues. J lost 7 bases, V lost 6 bases, and 12 bases had no gene match. CDR3 protein: CSATTDRVLQPQHF. Written as DNA, the CDR3 is TGCAGTGCGACTACCGACAGGGTTCTGCAGCCCCAGCATTTT.

A few counts support this clonotype. J is TRBJ2-7 and V is TRBV7-2; 7 positions agree with TRBD1. Germline V lookup: CDR1 SGHTA, CDR2 FQGNSA. V was pared by 5 bases and J by 3 bases, with 4 bases of the junction left unmatched. This CDR3 region has 13 residues. The CDR3 sequence is CASSAGTDYEQYF. For the CDR3, the DNA is TGTGCCAGCAGCGCCGGGACAGACTACGAGCAGTACTTC.

V is TRBV9 and J is TRBJ2-2, with TRBD2 identical over 13 bases. The CDR3 has 15 amino acids. Losses at the gene ends were 2 bases for V and 6 bases for J; bases not matched to a gene: 1. The germline V gene encodes CDR1 SGDLS and CDR2 YYNGEE. CDR3 loop: CASSVGLAGAGELFF. The CDR3 DNA follows: TGTGCCAGCAGCGTTGGACTAGCGGGAGCCGGGGAGCTGTTTTTT. Full variable domain (missing parts from reference TRBV9 and TRBJ2-2): DSGVTQTPKHLITATGQRVTLRCSPRSGDLSVYWYQQSLDQGLQFLIQYYNGEERAKGNILERFSAQQFPDLHSELNLSSLELGDSALYFCASSVGLAGAGELFFGEGSRLTVL.

A single count supports this clonotype. The DNA of the CDR3 is TGTGCCAGCAGTTGGGGCGGGAGGCCATCTAATAATGAGCAGTACTTC. Translating gives CASSWGGRPSNNEQYF. The V call is TRBV6-5, the J call TRBJ2-5; TRBD2 aligns across 8 bases. CDR1 MNHEY and CDR2 SVGAGI come from the germline V gene. The CDR3 extends over 16 amino acids. Losses at the gene ends were 4 bases for V and 11 bases for J; bases not matched to a gene: 18.

The chain combines TRBV6-4 with TRBJ2-1; a possible D gene is TRBD2 (7 bases). V was shortened by 2 bases and J by 8 bases, with 16 bases between the two germline ends. The CDR3 sequence is 15 residues long. Germline CDR1 reads MRHNA; CDR2 reads SNTAGT. This CDR3 is CASSDRGGGVHEQFF. In DNA form, the CDR3 reads TGTGCCAGCAGTGACAGAGGGGGAGGGGTGCATGAGCAGTTCTTC.

The chain combines TRBV5-1 with TRBJ2-2; possibly TRBD1 or TRBD2 for D (6 bases each). The CDR3 has 16 amino acids. Germline V gene lookup returns CDR1 SGHRS and CDR2 YFSETQ. V lost 0 bases to trimming and J lost 4 bases, with 13 bases between them. The CDR3, as DNA: TGCGCCAGCAGCTTGGTGCCGGGGGCCAGCACCGGGGAGCTGTTTTTT. Encoded protein: CASSLVPGASTGELFF.

The chain joins TRBV20-1 to TRBJ1-4; possibly TRBD1 for D (5 bases). V was shortened by 3 bases and J by 8 bases, with 16 bases between the two germline ends. There are 14 residues in the CDR3. The germline gives CDR1 DFQATT, CDR2 SNEGSKA (reference sequence). CDR3 nucleotides: TGCAGTGCTAGTAGTCCAGGGATAGACGAAAAACTGTTTTTT. Translation gives CSASSPGIDEKLFF.

This clonotype was seen more than once but under ten times. The V gene is TRBV5-1, the J gene TRBJ2-1; D gene uncertain. Trimming pared 0 bases from V and 8 bases from J, leaving 12 bases between. This CDR3 has 14 residues. Looked up from germline, CDR1 is SGHRS and CDR2 is YFSETQ. The CDR3 here is CASSLAVGFDEQFF. CDR3 bases: TGCGCCAGCAGCTTGGCCGTAGGGTTCGATGAGCAGTTCTTC.

This chain uses TRBV11-2 with TRBJ2-1; TRBD2 aligns across 15 bases. The CDR3 extends over 16 amino acids. Losses at the gene ends were 5 bases for V and 7 bases for J; bases not matched to a gene: 6. Per germline, CDR1 SGHAT and CDR2 FQNNGV. CDR3 in DNA: TGTGCCAGCAGCCCCTGGACTAGCGGGGGGGCTAATGAGCAGTTCTTC. It translates to CASSPWTSGGANEQFF. Looking up the rest from reference TRBV11-2 and TRBJ2-1 gives the full variable domain: EAGVAQSPRYKIIEKRQSVAFWCNPISGHATLYWYQQILGQGPKLLIQFQNNGVVDDSQLPKDRFSAERLKGVDSTLKIQPAKLEDSAVYLCASSPWTSGGANEQFFGPGTRLTVL.

This clonotype was observed a single time. This chain uses TRBV20-1 with TRBJ2-1; D is unresolved. The CDR3 is 15 residues long. Trimming cost V 6 bases and J 1 base, with 16 bases left between them. The germline V gene encodes CDR1 DFQATT and CDR2 SNEGSKA (reference sequence). The CDR3 nucleotides are TGCAGTGCCCAAGGTGGGCTGGAATCCTACAATGAGCAGTTCTTC. It codes for CSAQGGLESYNEQFF.

Here the CDR3 reads CASSRTGEDNSPLHF. The CDR3 DNA reads TGTGCCAGCAGTCGGACAGGAGAAGATAATTCACCCCTCCACTTT. The chain recombines TRBV5-8 with TRBJ1-6; 7 bases match TRBD1. V was clipped by 5 bases and J by 5 bases; unmatched bases: 7. The CDR3 covers 15 residues. CDR1 and CDR2 (germline): SGHTS, YDEGEE.

In the case of this clonotype: A junction boundary mismatches the germline segment, possibly from a read error. The chain carries TRBV12-3 or TRBV12-4 and TRBJ2-5, with D unresolved. CDR3 length: 13 residues. The CDR3 region has the DNA TGTGCCAGCAGTTTACATGGCCAAGAGGCCCAGTACTTC. Translated: CASSLHGQEAQYF.